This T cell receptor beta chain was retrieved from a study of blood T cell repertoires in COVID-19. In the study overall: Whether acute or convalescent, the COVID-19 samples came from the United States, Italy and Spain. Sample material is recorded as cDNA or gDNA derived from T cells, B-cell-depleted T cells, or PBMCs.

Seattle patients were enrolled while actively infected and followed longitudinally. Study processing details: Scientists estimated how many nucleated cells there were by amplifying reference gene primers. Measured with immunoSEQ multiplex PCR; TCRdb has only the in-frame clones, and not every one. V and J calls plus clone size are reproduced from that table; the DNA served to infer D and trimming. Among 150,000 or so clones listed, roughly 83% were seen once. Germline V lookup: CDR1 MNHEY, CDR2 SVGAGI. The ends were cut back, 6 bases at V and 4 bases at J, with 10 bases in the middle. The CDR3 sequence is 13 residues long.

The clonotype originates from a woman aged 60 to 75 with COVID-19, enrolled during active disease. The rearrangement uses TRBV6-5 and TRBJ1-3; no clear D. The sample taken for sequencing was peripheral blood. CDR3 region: CASSEVRGNTIYF. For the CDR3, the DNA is TGTGCCAGCAGCGAGGTGCGGGGAAACACCATATATTTT.